The sequence of this T cell receptor (beta chain) was determined in a study of cytomegalovirus exposure and HLA in healthy donors. PCR was performed using 60 Vbeta and 13 Jbeta primers. Produced via immunoSEQ multiplex PCR; TCRdb's table is partial and in-frame only. This sample carries approximately 77,000 clones, roughly 70% of them seen once, and the ten largest clones take 4% to 5%. To note about this clone: The antigen remains unidentified.

Study findings and constraints: There was a cluster of highly shared sequence variants that was likely a sequencing artifact. A previous analysis found most TCR beta V segments productive roughly 87% or roughly 30% of the time. Accurate prediction of HLA-A and HLA-B alleles (for most subjects) was reportedly achieved from TCR beta sequences.

With V trimmed by 6 bases and J by 5 bases, 15 bases remained unmatched. Germline V gene lookup returns CDR1 MDHEN and CDR2 SYDVKM. The length of the CDR3 is 16 residues. The receptor was isolated from a man aged 55 to 69 in good health and CMV-seropositive. The chain joins TRBV28 to TRBJ1-1; 7 bases map to TRBD1. Sequenced input: PBMCs. The CDR3, as DNA: TGTGCCAGCAGCCGTCGAACAGGGGCCCGCGGTACTGAAGCTTTCTTT. It is translated as CASSRRTGARGTEAFF.